Presented here are 27 T cell receptor beta chains from one specimen sequenced in a study of T cells in Graves' hyperthyroidism and ophthalmopathy. TCR beta CDR3 regions were amplified from RNA transcripts. The primer set for the first-round RT-PCR of the TCR CDR3 was HTBI. TCRdb re-analysed the multiplex PCR reads in MiXCR, keeping a single row per CDR3 protein. In the table there are nearly 600,000 distinct CDR3 sequences, approximately 15% of which are singletons. Sequencing was done on a sample of blood. These receptors all stem from a woman younger than 45 with Graves' hyperthyroidism that later progressed to Graves' ophthalmopathy.

Notes on this clonotype: This may come from a read error, since a much larger clone is one base off. J is TRBJ1-6 and V is TRBV29-1; no clear D gene. Germline V gives CDR1 SQVTM, CDR2 ANQGSEA. Between the trimmed V and J ends, which lost 7 bases and 3 bases, there was a span of 16 bases. The CDR3 sequence is 15 residues long. This CDR3 is CSGKPRLLYNSPLHF. DNA of the CDR3: TGCAGCGGAAAACCGAGACTTCTCTATAATTCACCCCTCCACTTT.

This clonotype has at least ten counts. The rearrangement uses TRBV29-1 and TRBJ2-1; TRBD2 aligns across 11 bases. The germline V gene has CDR1 SQVTM and CDR2 ANQGSEA. Germline trimming cut 3 bases from V and 10 bases from J; bases unmatched to any gene: 8. There are 14 residues in the CDR3. Here the CDR3 DNA reads TGCAGCGTTGAGCTAGCGGGAGGCGTATCCGAGCAGTTCTTC. Protein sequence: CSVELAGGVSEQFF.

At least ten counts were recorded for this clonotype. The chain carries TRBV13 and TRBJ1-6; TRBD1 might be the D (5 bases). The CDR3 sequence is 18 residues long. V lost 1 base and J lost 9, with 22 bases in between. The V gene's germline CDR1 is PRHDT and CDR2 FYEKMQ (reference sequence). CDR3 sequence: CASSLVIGGARDVSPLHF. Here the CDR3 DNA reads TGTGCCAGCAGCTTAGTAATCGGTGGGGCCAGGGATGTTTCACCCCTCCACTTT.

This sequence joins TRBV9 and TRBJ2-3; D remains ambiguous. This CDR3 contains 13 residues. From germline, CDR1 is SGDLS and CDR2 YYNGEE. Between the trimmed V and J ends, which lost 3 bases and 4 bases, there was a span of 9 bases. CDR3 coding DNA: TGTGCCAGCAGCGCCCTAGTATCAGATACGCAGTATTTT. It translates to CASSALVSDTQYF.

This clonotype was counted at least ten times. This sequence joins TRBV7-3 and TRBJ2-1; 7 nucleotides line up with TRBD2. V lost 5 bases, J lost 6 bases, and 10 bases stayed unmatched. The CDR3 runs to 15 residues. Germline lookup yields CDR1 SGHTA and CDR2 FQGTGA. For the CDR3, the DNA is TGTGCCAGCAGCCTAATCAGCGGGATGATCAATGAGCAGTTCTTC. Protein sequence: CASSLISGMINEQFF.

This clonotype has a count of ten or more. The rearrangement links TRBV12-3 or TRBV12-4 to TRBJ1-1; D is possibly TRBD1 (5 bases). The CDR3 contains 15 residues. V was cut by 9 bases and J by 0 bases, with 17 bases left in between. Here the CDR3 DNA reads TGTGCCAGTTCGCTGGGATGGGGGGTGAACACTGAAGCTTTCTTT. This encodes CASSLGWGVNTEAFF.

In this sample, this clonotype turned up a few times. The J gene is TRBJ2-3, the V gene TRBV7-2; TRBD2 might be the D (5 bases). The CDR3 contains 13 residues. V shed 5 bases and J shed 1 base, with 7 bases lying between them. Germline V gene sequence: CDR1 SGHTA, CDR2 FQGNSA. The CDR3 DNA reads as TGTGCCAGCAGCCGAGCGGGCACAGATACGCAGTATTTT. Its protein is CASSRAGTDTQYF.

The CDR3 loop is CSAVNRKTYNEQFF. The DNA of the CDR3 is TGCAGTGCTGTTAACAGGAAAACCTACAATGAGCAGTTCTTC. J is TRBJ2-1 and V is TRBV20-1; TRBD1 is a possible D gene (5 bases). Germline CDR1 reads DFQATT; CDR2 reads SNEGSKA (reference sequence). CDR3 size: 14 residues. Trimming took off 5 bases at V and 2 bases at J, with 13 bases between the two ends.

This clonotype was counted only a few times. This chain connects TRBV3-1 to TRBJ2-3; 7 nucleotides line up with TRBD2. Per the germline V gene, CDR1 is LGHDT and CDR2 is YNNKEL (reference sequence). The V and J ends lost 4 bases and 2 bases, in that order; junction bases with no gene match: 6. This CDR3 is built from 15 residues. The CDR3 sequence: CASSPRSGNTDTQYF. In DNA form, the CDR3 reads TGTGCCAGCAGCCCTAGGAGCGGGAACACAGATACGCAGTATTTT.

This clonotype was seen a single time. The V gene is TRBV4-3, the J gene TRBJ2-1; no clear D. CDR1 is LGHNA and CDR2 is YSLEER in the germline V gene. V was cut by 4 bases and J by 6 bases, with 10 bases left in between. This CDR3 is built from 13 residues. CDR3 sequence (DNA): TGCGCCAGCAGCCCTCCTGCGAGCAATGAGCAGTTCTTC. Translating gives CASSPPASNEQFF.

This clonotype was picked up many times. The chain is built from TRBV2 and TRBJ2-3; TRBD2 aligns across 8 bases. Losses at the gene ends were 7 bases for V and 0 bases for J; bases not matched to a gene: 3. Germline values: CDR1 SNHLY, CDR2 FYNNEI. This CDR3 is built from 14 residues. In DNA, the CDR3 is TGTGCCAGCACTAGCGGGCCTAGCACAGATACGCAGTATTTT. It encodes CASTSGPSTDTQYF.

This clonotype was recorded many times. This sequence joins TRBV24-1 and TRBJ1-6; 9 bases are a match to TRBD1. Germline V lookup: CDR1 KGHDR, CDR2 SFDVKD. The CDR3 contains 16 residues. V trimming: 4 bases; J trimming: 10 bases; junction bases outside the gene matches: 10. This chain's CDR3 is CATSDHPGQGRSPLHF. In DNA, the CDR3 is TGTGCCACCAGTGACCATCCGGGACAGGGCCGCTCACCCCTCCACTTT.

The chain couples TRBV6-4 to TRBJ2-6, with TRBD1 matching 8 bases. CDR1 is MRHNA, CDR2 SNTAGT, per germline. Trimming removed 5 bases from V and 1 base from J; junction bases left unmatched: 7. The CDR3 is 17 residues long. DNA of the CDR3: TGTGCCAGCAGTTACGGTCGACAGGGGTCTGGGGCCAACGTCCTGACTTTC. Protein: CASSYGRQGSGANVLTF.

Concerning this clonotype: A much larger clone lies a single base off, so this may be a read error. The chain carries TRBV28 and TRBJ1-6, with 7 bases that match TRBD1. J was trimmed by 8 bases and V by 7 bases; bases with no gene match: 11. The length of the CDR3 is 15 residues. Looked up from germline, CDR1 is MDHEN and CDR2 is SYDVKM. This CDR3 is CASTPSQGRHSPLHF. The CDR3 DNA is TGTGCCAGCACCCCTTCACAGGGGAGGCATTCACCCCTCCACTTT.

Many counts were recorded for this clonotype. The chain recombines TRBV19 with TRBJ1-1; no firm D call. The CDR3 is made up of 11 amino acids. V lost 8 bases to trimming and J lost 3 bases, with 7 bases between them. Germline V CDR1 and CDR2: LNHDA, SQIVND (reference sequence). This chain's CDR3 is CASATYTEAFF. In DNA form, the CDR3 reads TGTGCCAGTGCGACTTACACTGAAGCTTTCTTT.

This clonotype was picked up a small number of times. V gene TRBV4-2 combines with J gene TRBJ2-3; D possibly corresponds to TRBD2 (7 bases). Trimming removed 1 base from V and 2 bases from J, with 16 bases in between. Germline V gene sequence: CDR1 LGHNA, CDR2 YNFKEQ. The CDR3 consists of 17 residues. CDR3 loop: CASSQGGGRAYTDTQYF. DNA of the CDR3: TGTGCCAGCAGCCAAGGGGGGGGGCGGGCCTACACAGATACGCAGTATTTT.

The rearrangement joins TRBV6-2 or TRBV6-3 to TRBJ2-1; no firm D call. With 11 bases removed from V and 0 bases from J, the gap between germline ends came to 17 bases. Germline CDR1 is MNHEY and CDR2 is SVGEGT. CDR3 length equals 15 residues. CDR3 nucleotides: TGTGCCGGCGCACGGACCAGGAGCTCCTACAATGAGCAGTTCTTC. Its translation is CAGARTRSSYNEQFF.

This clonotype was seen a single time. Mismatch with germline at one junction end may stem from a read error. V and J are TRBV13 and TRBJ1-3, with D maybe TRBD1 (6 bases). CDR3 length equals 14 residues. Per the germline V gene, CDR1 is PRHDT and CDR2 is FYEKMQ (reference sequence). The CDR3: CPSSLEGDGNTIYF. CDR3 nucleotides: TGTCCCAGCAGCTTAGAGGGGGACGGAAACACCATATATTTT.

The chain couples TRBV28 to TRBJ1-5; the D is unclear. The CDR3 extends over 17 amino acids. The V end lost 3 bases, the J end lost 2 bases, and 17 bases lay between the germline ends. The V gene's germline CDR1 is MDHEN and CDR2 SYDVKM. CDR3 loop: CASSFVQEGAGNQPQHF. In nucleotides, the CDR3 is TGTGCCAGCAGTTTTGTTCAGGAGGGCGCGGGCAATCAGCCCCAGCATTTT.

This chain uses TRBV19 with TRBJ2-7, with D perhaps matching TRBD2 (6 bases). The V end lost 1 base, the J end lost 2 bases, and 12 bases lay between the germline ends. Germline CDR1 is LNHDA and CDR2 is SQIVND (reference sequence). The CDR3 contains 15 residues. CDR3 sequence (DNA): TGTGCCAGTAGTATAGCCAGCGGGCGCACCTACGAGCAGTACTTC. It codes for CASSIASGRTYEQYF.

Many counts were recorded for this clonotype. This chain joins TRBV2 and TRBJ2-2; perhaps TRBD2 as D (7 bases). V was shortened by 5 bases and J by 11 bases, with 18 bases between the two germline ends. The CDR3 consists of 14 residues. Germline CDR1 SNHLY, CDR2 FYNNEI. This chain's CDR3 is CASSPRGGDAELFF. CDR3 nucleotides: TGTGCCAGCAGTCCTAGGGGGGGCGACGCCGAGCTGTTTTTT. Filled out from reference TRBV2 and TRBJ2-2, the complete variable domain reads EPEVTQTPSHQVTQMGQEVILRCVPISNHLYFYWYRQILGQKVEFLVSFYNNEISEKSEIFDDQFSVERPDGSNFTLKIRSTKLEDSAMYFCASSPRGGDAELFFGEGSRLTVL.

This sequence joins TRBV6-1 and TRBJ2-7; 8 bases agree with TRBD2. The CDR3 extends over 15 amino acids. The germline V gene encodes CDR1 MNHNS and CDR2 SASEGT. The trim removed 7 bases at V and 2 bases at J, leaving 10 bases unmatched. The CDR3 reads CASTQAGRGPYEQYF. DNA of the CDR3: TGTGCCAGCACCCAGGCCGGGAGGGGACCCTACGAGCAGTACTTC.

This clonotype appeared a few times. This chain links TRBV18 with TRBJ1-3, with D hard to call. This CDR3 has 15 amino acids. CDR1 and CDR2 from the germline V gene are KGHSH and LQKENI. V lost 3 bases, J lost 2 bases, and 11 bases lay in between. The CDR3 protein is CASSPRSAAGNTIYF. The CDR3 nucleotides read TGTGCCAGCTCACCGCGGTCTGCCGCTGGAAACACCATATATTTT.

This clonotype has a count of ten or more. V usage is TRBV15 and J usage is TRBJ1-5; the D is unclear. Looked up from germline, CDR1 is LNHNV and CDR2 is YYDKDF (reference sequence). The ends were cut back, 0 bases at V and 6 bases at J, with 9 bases in the middle. This CDR3 spans 14 amino acids. The CDR3 reads CATSRDLEVQPQHF. The DNA of the CDR3 is TGTGCCACCAGCAGAGATCTCGAGGTTCAGCCCCAGCATTTT.

This clonotype has a count of ten or more. The rearrangement uses TRBV28 and TRBJ1-1; no reliable D call. CDR1 and CDR2 (germline): MDHEN, SYDVKM. The CDR3 covers 13 residues. V was shortened by 11 bases and J by 5 bases, with 18 bases between the two germline ends. DNA of the CDR3: TGTGCCTCTCAAATGGGTTCGGAGACTGAAGCTTTCTTT. Translated: CASQMGSETEAFF. Based on the CDR3 plus reference TRBV28 and TRBJ1-1, the full variable domain is DVKVTQSSRYLVKRTGEKVFLECVQDMDHENMFWYRQDPGLGLRLIYFSYDVKMKEKGDIPEGYSVSREKKERFSLILESASTNQTSMYLCASQMGSETEAFFGQGTRLTVV.

This clonotype was picked up a small number of times. The rearrangement uses TRBV5-1 and TRBJ1-1; no reliable D call. The CDR3 is 14 residues long. Germline-derived CDR1 and CDR2 are SGHRS and YFSETQ. V was shortened by 1 base and J by 1 base, with 8 bases between the two germline ends. Here the CDR3 reads CASSLNSANTEAFF. CDR3 sequence (DNA): TGCGCCAGCAGCTTGAATAGCGCGAACACTGAAGCTTTCTTT.

This clonotype occurred a few times. The chain combines TRBV10-1 with TRBJ2-2; D gene ambiguous. V was shortened by 2 bases and J by 11 bases, with 9 bases between the two germline ends. Germline V gives CDR1 WNHNN, CDR2 SYGVQD (reference sequence). This CDR3 spans 12 amino acids. CDR3 loop: CASSEGSPELFF. CDR3 DNA: TGCGCCAGCAGTGAGGGGTCCCCAGAGCTGTTTTTT.